Below, 21 T cell receptor beta chains from the same sample are listed, as sequenced in a study of response to subunit inactivated influenza vaccine. TCRdb recomputed calls from the RT-PCR reads with MiXCR, one row per CDR3 protein. This sample has 650,000 to 800,000 distinct CDR3 sequences, with around 13% found just once. The source was PBMCs from blood, collected 14 to 15 days before vaccination. The receptors originated from a middle-aged man who received an inactivated influenza vaccine.

This clonotype was observed a few times. This rearrangement joins TRBV18 to TRBJ1-2, with a tentative D call TRBD1 (6 bases). V was clipped by 4 bases and J by 4 bases, with 10 bases between them. Per germline, CDR1 KGHSH and CDR2 LQKENI. CDR3 length equals 13 residues. The DNA of the CDR3 is TGTGCCAGCTCACGGACAGACCTCTATGGCTACACCTTC. As protein: CASSRTDLYGYTF.

This clonotype has ten or more counts. The V gene is TRBV29-1, the J gene TRBJ2-1; 7 positions agree with TRBD2. The CDR3 is 12 amino acids. Germline assignment: CDR1 SQVTM and CDR2 ANQGSEA. With 7 bases clipped from V and 6 bases from J, the junction kept 6 bases outside the gene matches. The CDR3 DNA reads as TGCAGCGCCGGGAGACTAGCCAATGAGCAGTTCTTC. Translation gives CSAGRLANEQFF.

This rearrangement joins TRBV5-1 to TRBJ2-7, with D unclear. Germline-derived CDR1 and CDR2 are SGHRS and YFSETQ. The CDR3 is 15 amino acids. The ends were cut back, 4 bases at V and 0 bases at J, with 14 bases in the middle. CDR3 loop: CASSVDLRSSYEQYF. The CDR3 DNA follows: TGCGCCAGCAGCGTCGATCTTAGGAGCTCCTACGAGCAGTACTTC.

A few counts support this clonotype. This chain joins TRBV5-1 and TRBJ2-1, with TRBD2 matching over 7 bases. With 4 bases clipped from V and 0 bases from J, the junction kept 7 bases outside the gene matches. The CDR3 loop spans 16 amino acids. Germline V CDR1 and CDR2: SGHRS, YFSETQ. CDR3 nucleotide sequence: TGCGCCAGCAGCGGGGGGACTACCAGCTCCTACAATGAGCAGTTCTTC. Amino acids: CASSGGTTSSYNEQFF.

The table lists this clonotype with many counts. The chain links TRBV25-1 to TRBJ2-1, with TRBD1 identical over 8 bases. Germline V gives CDR1 MGHDK, CDR2 SYGVNS. V lost 6 bases and J lost 15; bases outside the gene matches: 16. The CDR3 covers 14 residues. Written as DNA, the CDR3 is TGTGCCAGCAGCCCACAGACAGGGGTGGGGGACATGTTCTTC. Its translation is CASSPQTGVGDMFF. Based on the CDR3 plus reference TRBV25-1 and TRBJ2-1, the full variable domain is EADIYQTPRYLVIGTGKKITLECSQTMGHDKMYWYQQDPGMELHLIHYSYGVNSTEKGDLSSESTVSRIRTEHFPLTLESARPSHTSQYLCASSPQTGVGDMFFGPGTRLTVL.

This clonotype was observed at least ten times. The chain links TRBV5-1 to TRBJ2-7, with D unresolved. In germline, CDR1 is SGHRS, CDR2 YFSETQ. The CDR3 consists of 14 residues. V lost 0 bases to trimming and J lost 1 base, with 8 bases between them. The CDR3: CASSLEGLSYEQYF. CDR3 nucleotide sequence: TGCGCCAGCAGCTTGGAAGGGTTATCCTACGAGCAGTACTTC.

The J gene is TRBJ2-5, the V gene TRBV20-1; 11 bases agree with TRBD2. The germline CDR1 and CDR2 sequences are DFQATT and SNEGSKA (reference sequence). This CDR3 has 15 amino acids. V was pared by 6 bases and J by 3 bases, with 9 bases of the junction left unmatched. This CDR3 reads CSANPTSGGEETQYF. In nucleotides, the CDR3 is TGCAGTGCCAACCCTACTAGCGGGGGAGAAGAGACCCAGTACTTC.

This clonotype was detected ten times or more. The gene calls are TRBV15 and TRBJ2-2; possible D gene TRBD1, 5 bases. V lost 0 bases and J lost 6, with 8 bases in between. Germline assignment: CDR1 LNHNV and CDR2 YYDKDF (reference sequence). The CDR3 has 14 amino acids. The CDR3 DNA is TGTGCCACCAGCAGAGATCAGACAGCCGGGGAGCTGTTTTTT. Amino acid sequence: CATSRDQTAGELFF.

This clonotype has more than one count but fewer than ten. V gene TRBV4-1 combines with J gene TRBJ2-7; D is perhaps TRBD1 (5 bases). The CDR3 is 15 residues long. Per germline, CDR1 MGHRA and CDR2 YSYEKL. V lost 4 bases and J lost 1, with 14 bases in between. CDR3 amino acids: CASSLSGRASYEQYF. In nucleotides, the CDR3 is TGCGCCAGCAGCCTATCCGGCAGGGCGTCCTACGAGCAGTACTTC.

The chain employs TRBV27 and TRBJ2-5; tentatively, D is TRBD1 (5 bases). The CDR3 loop spans 15 amino acids. The germline V and J ends were trimmed by 4 bases and 5 bases, with 17 bases remaining between them. From germline, CDR1 is MNHEY and CDR2 SMNVEV (reference sequence). The CDR3 here is CASSSFPPTVETQYF. CDR3 bases: TGTGCCAGCAGTTCATTCCCCCCGACAGTGGAGACCCAGTACTTC.

Ten or more counts support this clonotype. V gene TRBV5-1 combines with J gene TRBJ2-7, with D possibly TRBD2 on 6 matching bases. The germline V gene has CDR1 SGHRS and CDR2 YFSETQ. The V gene lost 2 bases and the J gene lost 5 bases, with 14 bases spanning the gap. The CDR3 contains 14 residues. The CDR3, as DNA: TGCGCCAGCAGCTTCCCGGGGGTGATGAACGAGCAGTACTTC. Translated, it gives CASSFPGVMNEQYF.

This clonotype has just a few counts. This chain connects TRBV12-3 or TRBV12-4 to TRBJ1-2; possibly TRBD1 for D (5 bases). V was clipped by 2 bases and J by 3 bases, with 10 bases between them. The CDR3 spans 14 residues. The CDR3 DNA reads as TGTGCCAGCAGTTTACGGGGCAGCGACTATGGCTACACCTTC. Its protein is CASSLRGSDYGYTF.

This clonotype was seen more than once but under ten times. The chain links TRBV14 to TRBJ1-1; D call uncertain. V was trimmed by 5 bases and J by 1 base, leaving 14 bases between them. The CDR3 has 15 amino acids. Germline CDR1 SGHDN, CDR2 FVKESK. The CDR3 DNA reads as TGTGCCAGCAGCAACCTCGCTACCTGGAACACTGAAGCTTTCTTT. Amino acid sequence: CASSNLATWNTEAFF.

This clonotype was counted between two and nine times. This sequence joins TRBV20-1 and TRBJ2-1; 7 bases map to TRBD1. The CDR3 contains 16 residues. The V gene end was trimmed by 0 bases and the J gene end by 9 bases; junction bases not matched to a gene: 14. The germline V gene encodes CDR1 DFQATT and CDR2 SNEGSKA (reference sequence). CDR3 DNA sequence: TGCAGTGCTAGAGATCTGGAGACAGGGACCCGACGTGAGCAGTTCTTC. It encodes CSARDLETGTRREQFF.

The CDR3 bases are TGCGCCAGCAGCCAAGCTTCCAAGGGTTCACCCCTCCACTTT. Protein: CASSQASKGSPLHF. This chain joins TRBV4-1 and TRBJ1-6; the D is unclear. There are 14 residues in the CDR3. V was pared by 1 base and J by 9 bases, with 10 bases between. In germline, CDR1 is MGHRA, CDR2 YSYEKL.

The V call is TRBV25-1, the J call TRBJ2-5; 7 bases are shared with TRBD1. In germline, CDR1 is MGHDK, CDR2 SYGVNS. The V segment lost 7 bases and the J segment 5 bases; nucleotides outside the gene matches: 7. This CDR3 region has 13 residues. CDR3 loop: CASTQTGSETQYF. The CDR3 DNA follows: TGTGCCAGCACTCAGACAGGGTCTGAGACCCAGTACTTC.

This clonotype was counted between two and nine times. V gene TRBV27 combines with J gene TRBJ1-4; D is possibly TRBD1 (5 bases). V lost 0 bases and J lost 8, with 16 bases in between. This CDR3 spans 16 amino acids. Germline values: CDR1 MNHEY, CDR2 SMNVEV (reference sequence). CDR3 sequence (DNA): TGTGCCAGCAGTTTATCGGCGGGGGGAGAGGAGGAAAAACTGTTTTTT. Its translation: CASSLSAGGEEEKLFF. The whole variable domain, filled in from reference TRBV27 and TRBJ1-4, reads EAQVTQNPRYLITVTGKKLTVTCSQNMNHEYMSWYRQDPGLGLRQIYYSMNVEVTDKGDVPEGYKVSRKEKRNFPLILESPSPNQTSLYFCASSLSAGGEEEKLFFGSGTQLSVL.

V gene TRBV27 combines with J gene TRBJ1-2; D may be TRBD1 (5 bases). V lost 3 bases to trimming and J lost 8 bases, with 13 bases between them. In germline, CDR1 is MNHEY, CDR2 SMNVEV (reference sequence). The length of the CDR3 is 13 residues. The CDR3 loop reads CASSFRQGEGYTF. The DNA for the CDR3 is TGTGCCAGCAGTTTTAGGCAGGGAGAAGGCTACACCTTC.

This chain links TRBV3-1 with TRBJ1-1; 11 bases are a match to TRBD1. Germline V gene data show CDR1 as LGHDT and CDR2 as YNNKEL (reference sequence). The CDR3 consists of 14 residues. V gave up 4 bases and J gave up 5 bases; unmatched junction bases: 3. CDR3 DNA: TGTGCCAGCAGCCCGTGGGACAGGGGGACTGAAGCTTTCTTT. The encoded protein is CASSPWDRGTEAFF.

This clonotype was seen more than once but under ten times. The gene calls are TRBV18 and TRBJ1-3; D gene ambiguous. Germline CDR1 KGHSH, CDR2 LQKENI. Trimming removed 3 bases at V and 0 bases at J, with 12 bases between. This CDR3 comprises 16 residues. The CDR3 spells CASSPSTVPSGNTIYF. The DNA for the CDR3 is TGTGCCAGCTCACCCTCGACGGTCCCCTCTGGAAACACCATATATTTT.

This clonotype was picked up a small number of times. The chain is built from TRBV5-1 and TRBJ1-2; no reliable D call. Per germline, CDR1 SGHRS and CDR2 YFSETQ. Trimming removed 1 base at V and 6 bases at J, with 10 bases between. CDR3 length: 13 residues. For the CDR3, the DNA is TGCGCCAGCAGCTTGTTCCCTACCGATGGCTACACCTTC. Translated: CASSLFPTDGYTF.